Below are 21 T cell receptor beta chains sequenced from a single sample in a study of post-analysis software for immune sequencing data. Unique molecular identifiers featured in each of the TCR beta cDNA libraries. TCRdb passed the PCR reads through MiXCR, listing each CDR3 protein once. This sample has under 900,000 distinct CDR3 sequences; about 57% occur once, and the top ten carry 4% to 5.5%. Their antigens are not known. Study-wide results and limits: TRBV5-6, TRBV5-1 and TRBV20-1 belonged to a set of a handful of TRBV segments that were more frequent in patients than controls.

The source material was blood. The receptors stem from a girl under 18 with multiple sclerosis.

The chain links TRBV15 to TRBJ2-1, with TRBD2 identical over 7 bases. This CDR3 has 12 residues. Trimming cost V 1 base and J 9 bases; bases outside gene matches: 0. Germline CDR1 reads LNHNV; CDR2 reads YYDKDF (reference sequence). CDR3 coding DNA: TGTGCCACCAGCAGAGCGGGGGGTGAGCAGTTCTTC. Translating gives CATSRAGGEQFF.

The chain couples TRBV2 to TRBJ2-1; 9 nucleotides agree with TRBD1. After removal of 7 bases from V and 8 bases from J, the junction contained 3 bases not matched to a gene. Germline CDR1 reads SNHLY; CDR2 reads FYNNEI. This CDR3 contains 12 residues. The CDR3 sequence: CASTWTGDEQFF. The CDR3 DNA sequence: TGTGCCAGCACTTGGACAGGGGATGAGCAGTTCTTC.

The rearrangement uses TRBV5-1 and TRBJ1-1, with D unclear. Trimming removed 4 bases at V and 4 bases at J, with 8 bases between. Per the germline V gene, CDR1 is SGHRS and CDR2 is YFSETQ. This CDR3 contains 12 residues. The CDR3 loop reads CASSAFSTEAFF. CDR3 DNA: TGCGCCAGCAGCGCATTCAGCACTGAAGCTTTCTTT.

The sample holds a few counts of this clonotype. The gene calls are TRBV18 and TRBJ1-5; the D gene is possibly TRBD1 (5 bases). The CDR3 length is 14 residues. In germline, CDR1 is KGHSH, CDR2 LQKENI. Trimming stripped 3 bases from V and 2 bases from J, with 8 bases between. The CDR3: CASSPSGGNQPQHF. CDR3 in DNA: TGTGCCAGCTCACCCTCGGGGGGCAATCAGCCCCAGCATTTT.

The gene calls are TRBV12-3 or TRBV12-4 and TRBJ1-1; D is ambiguous. Trimming pared 4 bases from V and 6 bases from J, leaving 18 bases between. This CDR3 region has 15 residues. The CDR3 sequence is CASSSETGNLPEAFF. CDR3 DNA: TGTGCCAGCAGTTCTGAGACCGGGAACTTACCTGAAGCTTTCTTT.

The rearrangement uses TRBV7-9 and TRBJ1-1; possible D gene TRBD1, 5 bases. V lost 5 bases and J lost 4, with 17 bases in between. The CDR3 covers 15 residues. Germline CDR1 SEHNR, CDR2 FQNEAQ (reference sequence). In nucleotides, the CDR3 is TGTGCCAGCAGCCCCCTAGGGGCGAGGGGCACTGAAGCTTTCTTT. Amino acids: CASSPLGARGTEAFF.

The V and J genes are TRBV18 and TRBJ1-1; D not resolved. V shed 5 bases and J shed 7 bases, with 8 bases lying between them. The CDR3 consists of 11 residues. Germline loops: CDR1 KGHSH, CDR2 LQKENI. CDR3 amino acids: CASSSVGEAFF. Written as DNA, the CDR3 is TGTGCCAGCTCATCTGTCGGTGAAGCTTTCTTT.

Worth noting for this clonotype: At one boundary the junction diverges from the germline segment, which might be a read error. This sequence joins TRBV7-9 and TRBJ2-5; a possible D gene is TRBD1 (5 bases). The CDR3 runs 14 residues. Per the germline V gene, CDR1 is SEHNR and CDR2 is FQNEAQ (reference sequence). CDR3 residues: CASSLSRGQESQYF. CDR3 sequence (DNA): TGTGCCAGCAGCTTATCTAGGGGCCAAGAGTCCCAGTACTTC.

This clonotype was detected once. The chain combines TRBV5-1 with TRBJ2-1, with 7 bases lining up with TRBD1. V lost 4 bases, J lost 1 base, and 14 bases stayed unmatched. The germline V gene has CDR1 SGHRS and CDR2 YFSETQ. CDR3 length equals 18 residues. CDR3 DNA: TGCGCCAGCAGCCTCCGGACAGGCGGCGTTGGGTCCTACAATGAGCAGTTCTTC. Protein: CASSLRTGGVGSYNEQFF.

The chain links TRBV6-6 to TRBJ2-3, with D perhaps TRBD2 (6 bases). The CDR3 has 12 amino acids. V gave up 4 bases and J gave up 11 bases, with 13 bases separating them. CDR1 is MNHNY and CDR2 is SVGAGI in the germline V gene (reference sequence). The CDR3 is CASSSPGLGQYF. The CDR3 coding sequence is TGTGCCAGCAGTTCCCCGGGACTCGGGCAGTATTTT.

The rearrangement joins TRBV5-1 to TRBJ2-3; TRBD2 matches at 10 bases. CDR1 and CDR2 (germline): SGHRS, YFSETQ. This CDR3 is 15 amino acids long. Unmatched junction bases numbered 5, after V lost 2 bases and J lost 5 bases. The CDR3 loop reads CASSLSGGAGDTQYF. The CDR3 coding sequence is TGCGCCAGCAGCTTAAGCGGGGGGGCTGGAGATACGCAGTATTTT.

The rearrangement uses TRBV20-1 and TRBJ1-1; TRBD1 matches 7 bases. V lost 0 bases to trimming and J lost 11 bases; unmatched junction nucleotides: 6. Germline CDR1 reads DFQATT; CDR2 reads SNEGSKA (reference sequence). CDR3 size: 12 residues. The CDR3 DNA reads as TGCAGTGCTAGAGAAAGGGAGACAGGGGCTTTCTTT. Translation gives CSARERETGAFF.

For the CDR3, the DNA is TGTGCCAGCAGCACCCCCAGCGCGAACTACAATGAGCAGTTCTTC. This gives the protein CASSTPSANYNEQFF. The gene calls are TRBV12-3 or TRBV12-4 and TRBJ2-1; D remains unclear. Trimming took 6 bases from V and 3 from J, leaving 15 bases between them. This CDR3 has 15 amino acids.

This clonotype was seen a handful of times. The genes are TRBV4-2 and TRBJ2-6, with a possible D match to TRBD2 (6 bases). The germline gives CDR1 LGHNA, CDR2 YNFKEQ. Trimming pared 4 bases from V and 0 bases from J, leaving 10 bases between. This CDR3 spans 16 amino acids. CDR3 loop: CASSPDGGSGANVLTF. The CDR3 DNA sequence: TGTGCCAGCAGCCCGGACGGGGGCTCTGGGGCCAACGTCCTGACTTTC.

This clonotype was seen more than once but under ten times. The chain has TRBV6-5 and TRBJ2-1; D might be TRBD1 or TRBD2, each matching 5 bases. V lost 6 bases and J 5 bases, leaving 11 bases between the germline ends. The length of the CDR3 is 13 residues. Germline lookup yields CDR1 MNHEY and CDR2 SVGAGI. The CDR3 loop reads CASRLGTNNEQFF. CDR3 nucleotides: TGTGCCAGCAGACTTGGGACGAACAATGAGCAGTTCTTC.

The chain combines TRBV29-1 with TRBJ2-3, with 10 bases that match TRBD2. Germline V gene lookup returns CDR1 SQVTM and CDR2 ANQGSEA. This CDR3 spans 16 amino acids. V lost 4 bases and J lost 3; bases outside the gene matches: 10. CDR3 bases: TGCAGCGTTGCTGCACCATCTAGCGGGAGAACAGATACGCAGTATTTT. As protein: CSVAAPSSGRTDTQYF.

V gene TRBV11-2 combines with J gene TRBJ1-2, with TRBD1 matching 9 bases. V gave up 4 bases and J gave up 1 base; unmatched junction bases: 7. The length of the CDR3 is 16 residues. Germline CDR1 and CDR2: SGHAT and FQNNGV. Here the CDR3 DNA reads TGTGCCAGCAGCTCCGCCGGGACAGGGTTTAACTATGGCTACACCTTC. The encoded protein is CASSSAGTGFNYGYTF.

V is TRBV12-3 or TRBV12-4 and J is TRBJ2-1, with D possibly matching TRBD1 (6 bases). Trimming took off 3 bases at V and 0 bases at J, with 12 bases between the two ends. The CDR3 length is 16 residues. The CDR3 DNA is TGTGCCAGCAGTTTCCGCCAGGGGAGCTCCTACAATGAGCAGTTCTTC. Translating it yields CASSFRQGSSYNEQFF.

This chain joins TRBV7-9 and TRBJ1-5; no clear D gene. V gave up 5 bases and J gave up 2 bases, with 13 bases separating them. The germline V gene has CDR1 SEHNR and CDR2 FQNEAQ (reference sequence). This CDR3 has 15 residues. The DNA of the CDR3 is TGTGCCAGCAGCGACGGACTGTGGGGCAATCAGCCCCAGCATTTT. Its translation is CASSDGLWGNQPQHF.

The V and J genes are TRBV20-1 and TRBJ2-7; D might be TRBD1 or TRBD2, each matching 6 bases. The V and J ends lost 4 bases and 7 bases respectively, with 17 bases between them. The CDR3 is 13 residues long. In germline, CDR1 is DFQATT, CDR2 SNEGSKA (reference sequence). The CDR3 sequence: CSATGAQFNEQYF. The CDR3 coding sequence is TGCAGTGCTACGGGGGCGCAGTTCAATGAGCAGTACTTC.

The chain carries TRBV7-9 and TRBJ2-5; maybe TRBD1 (6 bases). In germline, CDR1 is SEHNR, CDR2 FQNEAQ (reference sequence). V gave up 0 bases and J gave up 2 bases, with 13 bases separating them. This CDR3 spans 16 amino acids. CDR3 DNA sequence: TGTGCCAGCAGCTTAGCGGGTACAGGGTCGCAAGAGACCCAGTACTTC. The encoded protein is CASSLAGTGSQETQYF. Variable domain in full (rest from reference TRBV7-9 and TRBJ2-5): DTGVSQNPRHKITKRGQNVTFRCDPISEHNRLYWYRQTLGQGPEFLTYFQNEAQLEKSRLLSDRFSAERPKGSFSTLEIQRTEQGDSAMYLCASSLAGTGSQETQYFGPGTRLLVL.